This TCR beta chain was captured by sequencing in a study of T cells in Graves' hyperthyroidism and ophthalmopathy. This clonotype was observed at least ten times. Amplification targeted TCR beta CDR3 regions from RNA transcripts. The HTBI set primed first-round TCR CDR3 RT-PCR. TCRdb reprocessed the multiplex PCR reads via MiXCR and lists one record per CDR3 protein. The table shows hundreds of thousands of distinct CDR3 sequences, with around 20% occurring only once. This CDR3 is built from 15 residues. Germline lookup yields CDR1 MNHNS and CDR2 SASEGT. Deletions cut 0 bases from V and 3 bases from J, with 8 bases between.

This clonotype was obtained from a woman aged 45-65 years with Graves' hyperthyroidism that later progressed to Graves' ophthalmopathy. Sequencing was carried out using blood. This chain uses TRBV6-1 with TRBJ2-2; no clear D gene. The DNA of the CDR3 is TGTGCCAGCAGTGAAGCACGCAGCTACACCGGGGAGCTGTTTTTT. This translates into CASSEARSYTGELFF.